Each of the 18 T cell receptor beta chains below was sequenced from the same sample in a study of cytomegalovirus exposure and HLA in healthy donors. The study ran its PCR with 60 Vbeta and 13 Jbeta primers. Data came from immunoSEQ multiplex PCR; TCRdb stores just in-frame clones and leaves some out. This table has fewer than 200,000 clones, 70% to 85% appearing once. The sequenced sample was PBMCs. The receptors here all came from a man under 40 in good health and CMV-seropositive.

The chain employs TRBV27 and TRBJ2-5; 8 positions agree with TRBD1. The germline CDR1 and CDR2 sequences are MNHEY and SMNVEV (reference sequence). Germline trimming cut 5 bases from V and 4 bases from J; bases unmatched to any gene: 12. CDR3 length: 16 residues. The CDR3 here is CASSASRAGGTETQYF. The CDR3 bases are TGTGCCAGCAGTGCCAGCCGGGCAGGGGGCACAGAGACCCAGTACTTC.

The CDR3 spells CASSLSSYEQYF. In DNA, the CDR3 is TGTGCCAGCAGCCTGAGCTCCTACGAGCAGTACTTC. The chain is built from TRBV11-1 and TRBJ2-7; no reliable D call. Germline assignment: CDR1 SGHAT and CDR2 FQDESV (reference sequence). Trimming shortened V by 5 bases and J by 0 bases, and 5 bases separated the two germline ends. The CDR3 totals 12 residues.

The chain employs TRBV11-2 and TRBJ2-3, with 8 positions matching TRBD2. The germline V gene encodes CDR1 SGHAT and CDR2 FQNNGV. The ends lost 5 bases at V and 1 base at J; junction bases unmatched: 5. CDR3 length equals 15 residues. The DNA for the CDR3 is TGTGCCAGCAGCGGTCGGCGGGGGGGCACAGATACGCAGTATTTT. Its translation is CASSGRRGGTDTQYF.

The gene calls are TRBV2 and TRBJ2-1; D unclear. Germline loops: CDR1 SNHLY, CDR2 FYNNEI. The CDR3 is 14 amino acids. Trimming left V 2 bases short and J 4 bases short, with 9 bases between. CDR3 sequence (DNA): TGTGCCAGCAGTGAATATGGGCAGTACAATGAGCAGTTCTTC. This sequence encodes CASSEYGQYNEQFF. The full variable domain, with the rest looked up from reference TRBV2 and TRBJ2-1, is EPEVTQTPSHQVTQMGQEVILRCVPISNHLYFYWYRQILGQKVEFLVSFYNNEISEKSEIFDDQFSVERPDGSNFTLKIRSTKLEDSAMYFCASSEYGQYNEQFFGPGTRLTVL.

This chain connects TRBV7-9 to TRBJ2-3; D gene unclear. Trimming took 11 bases from V and 0 from J, leaving 12 bases between them. Looked up from germline, CDR1 is SEHNR and CDR2 is FQNEAQ (reference sequence). This CDR3 is 13 amino acids long. The CDR3 is CAEDQVSTDTQYF. CDR3 sequence (DNA): TGTGCCGAAGATCAGGTTAGCACAGATACGCAGTATTTT.

V and J are TRBV4-2 and TRBJ1-3; D unresolved. The CDR3 loop spans 14 amino acids. Germline V gene data show CDR1 as LGHNA and CDR2 as YNFKEQ. Trimming stripped 0 bases from V and 1 base from J, with 4 bases between. The CDR3 DNA reads as TGTGCCAGCAGCCAAGACGAGTCTGGAAACACCATATATTTT. Its protein product is CASSQDESGNTIYF.

The chain is built from TRBV11-2 and TRBJ2-5; D uncertain. With 0 bases removed from V and 2 bases from J, the gap between germline ends came to 10 bases. CDR3 size: 15 residues. Germline V gene lookup returns CDR1 SGHAT and CDR2 FQNNGV. The CDR3 coding sequence is TGTGCCAGCAGCTTAGACGGCGCGGTACAAGAGACCCAGTACTTC. Translating it yields CASSLDGAVQETQYF.

The chain joins TRBV2 to TRBJ2-3; 10 nucleotides align to TRBD1. The trim removed 6 bases at V and 5 bases at J, leaving 8 bases unmatched. The CDR3 is made up of 15 amino acids. The germline V gene has CDR1 SNHLY and CDR2 FYNNEI. This CDR3 reads CASSRTGGYGDTQYF. The CDR3, as DNA: TGTGCCAGCAGCCGGACAGGGGGATATGGAGATACGCAGTATTTT.

V usage is TRBV5-3 and J usage is TRBJ2-1; the match to TRBD1 covers 11 bases. TRBV5-3 belongs to the ORF category, with a function that is uncertain. J gave up 8 bases and V 6 bases, and 10 bases lay outside the gene matches. This CDR3 is 15 amino acids long. Written as DNA, the CDR3 is TGTGCCAGAAAGACGGACAGGGGGCGGTGGGATGAGCAGTTCTTC. It yields the protein CARKTDRGRWDEQFF.

This chain uses TRBV7-2 with TRBJ2-3, with D possibly TRBD2 on 5 matching bases. Germline V gene data show CDR1 as SGHTA and CDR2 as FQGNSA. The CDR3 sequence is 17 residues long. V gave up 5 bases and J gave up 2 bases, with 20 bases separating them. CDR3 DNA sequence: TGTGCCAGCAGCCCCTCCCGGGGTCGGTCAGACACAGATACGCAGTATTTT. Its protein is CASSPSRGRSDTDTQYF.

This clone came up a few times. The chain uses TRBV30 and TRBJ1-1; no clear D gene. This CDR3 comprises 13 residues. The V and J ends lost 5 bases and 0 bases respectively, with 10 bases between them. The germline CDR1 and CDR2 sequences are GTSNPN and SVGIG (reference sequence). The DNA of the CDR3 is TGTGCCTGGGAGCTCCCAATGAACACTGAAGCTTTCTTT. Protein sequence: CAWELPMNTEAFF. Variable domain in full (rest from reference TRBV30 and TRBJ1-1): SQTIHQWPATLVQPVGSPLSLECTVEGTSNPNLYWYRQAAGRGLQLLFYSVGIGQISSEVPQNLSASRPQDRQFILSSKKLLLSDSGFYLCAWELPMNTEAFFGQGTRLTVV.

The chain joins TRBV10-3 to TRBJ1-6, with TRBD1 as a possible D gene (5 bases). The CDR3 runs 15 residues. Trimming pared 0 bases from V and 6 bases from J, leaving 9 bases between. CDR1 is ENHRY, CDR2 SYGVKD, per germline. The CDR3 DNA reads TGTGCCATCAGTGAGTCAGGAGGGGTTAATTCACCCCTCCACTTT. Its translation is CAISESGGVNSPLHF.

Remarks on this clone: A read error may account for a junction end that differs from germline. The chain employs TRBV25-1 and TRBJ2-2, with TRBD1 identical over 9 bases. The germline V gene has CDR1 MGHDK and CDR2 SYGVNS. The CDR3 is 16 residues long. Here the CDR3 DNA reads TGTGCCAGCAGCGAATCACAGGGGGCGTTTACCGGGGAGCTGTTTTTT. Protein sequence: CASSESQGAFTGELFF.

The gene calls are TRBV19 and TRBJ2-3; D might be TRBD2 (6 bases). The V end was cut by 5 bases, the J end by 3 bases, with 15 bases between. Germline V lookup: CDR1 LNHDA, CDR2 SQIVND (reference sequence). The CDR3 is made up of 15 amino acids. CDR3 sequence: CASSVGTEGTDTQYF. For the CDR3, the DNA is TGTGCCAGTAGTGTAGGGACTGAGGGAACAGATACGCAGTATTTT.

The chain combines TRBV19 with TRBJ1-5; TRBD1 aligns across 9 bases. Per germline, CDR1 LNHDA and CDR2 SQIVND (reference sequence). The V segment lost 4 bases and the J segment 7 bases; nucleotides outside the gene matches: 2. The length of the CDR3 is 13 residues. The CDR3 sequence: CASSRDRVQPQHF. DNA of the CDR3: TGTGCCAGTAGTAGGGACAGGGTGCAGCCCCAGCATTTT.

This sequence joins TRBV30 and TRBJ2-3; TRBD1 agrees at 12 bases. The CDR3 has 22 residues. Germline trimming cut 0 bases from V and 6 bases from J; bases unmatched to any gene: 25. The V gene's germline CDR1 is GTSNPN and CDR2 SVGIG (reference sequence). CDR3 amino acids: CAWSVEWVAWGQGASGVDTQYF. The CDR3 DNA sequence: TGTGCCTGGAGTGTAGAATGGGTGGCGTGGGGACAGGGGGCTTCCGGTGTGGATACGCAGTATTTT.

The chain combines TRBV30 with TRBJ1-1; 7 bases line up with TRBD1. The J segment lost 6 bases and the V segment lost 4 bases, leaving 5 bases of the junction unmatched. Germline CDR1 reads GTSNPN; CDR2 reads SVGIG (reference sequence). This CDR3 spans 12 amino acids. The CDR3 loop is CAWKGAWAEAFF. CDR3 in DNA: TGTGCCTGGAAGGGGGCTTGGGCTGAAGCTTTCTTT.

With respect to this clone: In the same sample, other DNA sequences code for this CDR3. The rearrangement joins TRBV5-1 to TRBJ2-1; D unclear. The germline V and J ends were trimmed by 0 bases and 0 bases, with 7 bases remaining between them. The CDR3 is made up of 15 amino acids. Germline V gives CDR1 SGHRS, CDR2 YFSETQ. CDR3 loop: CASSLAGSSYNEQFF. The CDR3, as DNA: TGCGCCAGCAGCTTGGCCGGGTCCTCCTACAATGAGCAGTTCTTC.